This is a list of T cell receptor beta chains from one sample in a study of T cell responses to AZD1222 COVID-19 vaccine. Assay used: immunoSEQ multiplex PCR; TCRdb lists only in-frame clones, some missing. The repertoire holds roughly 100,000 clones, about 90% seen once, with 20% to 25% in the top ten. This specimen consisted of peripheral blood, obtained on day 0 of AZD1222 vaccination. The receptors come from an adult in good health. CDR3s include the opening cysteine and the closing phenylalanine or tryptophan. D genes are given only for firm matches.

d_call j_call v_call cdr3_aa
TRBD1 TRBJ1-5 TRBV9 CASSVGQGATNQPQHF
. TRBJ2-3 TRBV5-1 CASSISWNTQYF
. TRBJ2-7 TRBV12-3/TRBV12-4 CASSLNLEQYF
. TRBJ2-7 TRBV19 CASSISGFLNEQYF
. TRBJ1-5 TRBV19 CASSTSGGGLHQPQHF
. TRBJ2-1 TRBV21-1 CASSTTGVSSYNEQFF
TRBD1 TRBJ2-5 TRBV14 CASGQGFKETQYF
TRBD1 TRBJ2-7 TRBV7-2 CASSSGQGVGEQYF
. TRBJ1-6 TRBV6-5 CASSSQGGDNSPLHF
. TRBJ2-1 TRBV5-1 CASSLDGGYYNEQFF
. TRBJ1-1 TRBV21-1 CASSTPKGRGRPLNTEAFF
TRBD1 TRBJ1-2 TRBV6-5 CASKLQGRANYGYTF
. TRBJ2-5 TRBV9 CASSVDGDQETQYF
TRBD1 TRBJ2-2 TRBV7-6 CASSVRQGRQTGELFF
. TRBJ2-7 TRBV5-8 CASSLPGHGNYEQYF
. TRBJ1-4 TRBV5-1 CASRGSGATFNEKLFF
. TRBJ1-1 TRBV7-2 CASSLDSNLEAFF
. TRBJ2-4 TRBV6-1 CASSDQPDWQAKNIQYF
. TRBJ1-1 TRBV28 CAGGSGDVANTEAFF
. TRBJ1-2 TRBV27 CASRAQGLNYGYTF
TRBD1 TRBJ1-5 TRBV5-1 CASSPGQVNQPQHF
TRBD2 TRBJ2-2 TRBV10-3 CAIGGANTGELFF
. TRBJ1-1 TRBV18 CASSRDTEAFF
. TRBJ1-1 TRBV28 CASSFVSDTEAFF
. TRBJ1-5 TRBV2 CASRVIGVGNQPQHF
TRBD1 TRBJ1-1 TRBV18 CASSTGEEAFF
. TRBJ2-1 TRBV4-3 CASSQERGTGLNEQFF
. TRBJ1-3 TRBV9 CASSVDGESSGNTIYF
TRBD1 TRBJ1-6 TRBV25-1 CASSPTGKGYNSPLHF
. TRBJ2-3 TRBV27 CASSLGTDTQYF
. TRBJ2-7 TRBV27 CASSLSHQVHEQYF
. TRBJ1-5 TRBV10-3 CAIRDSNQPQHF
TRBD1 TRBJ1-4 TRBV7-9 CASSLAPIQGADEKLFF
TRBD2 TRBJ2-3 TRBV7-6 CASSWPLGLAADTQYF
. TRBJ2-1 TRBV4-1 CASSQDAVGVPYNEQFF
. TRBJ1-3 TRBV6-1 CASSEGARNTIYF
. TRBJ1-5 TRBV19 CASRMGGLVNQPQHF
TRBD2 TRBJ2-7 TRBV7-2 CASSLWSGGWNEQYF
. TRBJ1-6 TRBV2 CASKSRNNSPLHF
TRBD1 TRBJ1-3 TRBV18 CASSPSMTGGGGNTIYF
. TRBJ2-7 TRBV14 CASSLLPRGEQYF
TRBD1 TRBJ2-7 TRBV12-3/TRBV12-4 CASRRDRGHEQYF
TRBD1 TRBJ2-2 TRBV19 CASSTGGSDTGELFF
. TRBJ2-7 TRBV30 CAWSVKQIYHEQYF
TRBD2 TRBJ2-1 TRBV5-1 CASSMGTSGRGEQFF
. TRBJ1-2 TRBV7-2 CASSLDGRWGYTF
. TRBJ2-7 TRBV28 CASSESGDLSYEQYF
. TRBJ2-2 TRBV24-1 CATSGATDSTGELFF